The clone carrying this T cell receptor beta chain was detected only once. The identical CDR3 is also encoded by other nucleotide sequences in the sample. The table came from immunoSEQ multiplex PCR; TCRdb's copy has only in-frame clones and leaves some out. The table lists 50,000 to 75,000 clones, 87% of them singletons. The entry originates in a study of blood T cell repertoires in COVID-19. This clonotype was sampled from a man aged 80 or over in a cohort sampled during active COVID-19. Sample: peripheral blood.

The CDR3: CASSPGTPNNSPLHF. The CDR3 DNA is TGTGCCAGCTCACCCGGGACACCAAATAATTCACCCCTCCACTTT. V and J are TRBV18 and TRBJ1-6; tentatively, D is TRBD1 (6 bases). The CDR3 is 15 amino acids. Germline lookup yields CDR1 KGHSH and CDR2 LQKENI. Trimming stripped 3 bases from V and 5 bases from J, with 11 bases between.